This T cell receptor beta chain is from a study of cytomegalovirus exposure and HLA in healthy donors. Primers for the PCR totalled 60 Vbeta and 13 Jbeta. Generated by immunoSEQ multiplex PCR, the TCRdb table keeps only in-frame clones and is missing some. Here the sample spans under 170,000 clones, 50% to 75% being singletons. Sequencing was performed on PBMCs. This sequence originates from an older woman in good health and CMV-seropositive.

CDR3 residues: CASSVELAGGTNEQFF. Here the CDR3 DNA reads TGTGCCAGCAGCGTAGAATTGGCGGGAGGTACCAATGAGCAGTTCTTC. The chain links TRBV9 to TRBJ2-1; 8 bases align to TRBD2. This CDR3 is 16 amino acids long. Looked up from germline, CDR1 is SGDLS and CDR2 is YYNGEE. Trimming took 0 bases from V and 6 from J; bases not matched to a gene: 8.